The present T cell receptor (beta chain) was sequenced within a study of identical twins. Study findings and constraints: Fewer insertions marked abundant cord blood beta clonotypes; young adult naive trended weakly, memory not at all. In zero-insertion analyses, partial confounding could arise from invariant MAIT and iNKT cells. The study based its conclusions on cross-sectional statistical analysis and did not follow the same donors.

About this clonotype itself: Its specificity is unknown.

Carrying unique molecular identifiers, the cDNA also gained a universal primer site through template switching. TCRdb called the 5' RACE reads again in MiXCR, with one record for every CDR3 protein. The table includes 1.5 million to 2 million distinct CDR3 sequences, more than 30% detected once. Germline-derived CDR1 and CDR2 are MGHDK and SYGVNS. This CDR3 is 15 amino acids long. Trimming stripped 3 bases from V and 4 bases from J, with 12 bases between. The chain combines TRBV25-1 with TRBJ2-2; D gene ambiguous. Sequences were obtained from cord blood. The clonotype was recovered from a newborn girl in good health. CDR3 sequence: CASSDYGGITGELFF. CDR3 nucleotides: TGTGCCAGCAGTGACTATGGTGGGATCACCGGGGAGCTGTTTTTT.